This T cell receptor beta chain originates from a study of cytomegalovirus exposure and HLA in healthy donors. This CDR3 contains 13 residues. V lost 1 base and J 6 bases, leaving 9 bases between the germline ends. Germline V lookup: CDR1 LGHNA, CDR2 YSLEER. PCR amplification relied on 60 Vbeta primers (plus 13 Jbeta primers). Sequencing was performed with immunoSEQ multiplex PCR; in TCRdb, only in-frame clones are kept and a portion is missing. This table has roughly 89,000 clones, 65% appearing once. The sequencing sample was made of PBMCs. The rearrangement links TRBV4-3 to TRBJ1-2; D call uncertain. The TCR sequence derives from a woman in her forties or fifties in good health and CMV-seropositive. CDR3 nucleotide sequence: TGCGCCAGCAGCCAAGGTCGGGAGGATGGCTACACCTTC. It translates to CASSQGREDGYTF.